Listed here is a single TCR beta chain. Germline CDR1 reads SGHNT; CDR2 reads YENEEA. The CDR3 has 13 amino acids. The V end was cut by 11 bases, the J end by 4 bases, with 18 bases between. Sequenced by immunoSEQ multiplex PCR; TCRdb stores in-frame clones only, minus some. The sample contains more than 65,000 clones, roughly 89% of which appear only once. This sample is part of a study of technical replicates of blood from a handful of donors. The rearrangement joins TRBV11-3 to TRBJ2-7, with unresolved D. The clonotype was recovered from a human donor in good health. The sample was T cells isolated from PBMCs. The CDR3 nucleotides are TGTGCCCTCCCCCGGTTGTCTGGTTACGAGCAGTACTTC. Its translation is CALPRLSGYEQYF.